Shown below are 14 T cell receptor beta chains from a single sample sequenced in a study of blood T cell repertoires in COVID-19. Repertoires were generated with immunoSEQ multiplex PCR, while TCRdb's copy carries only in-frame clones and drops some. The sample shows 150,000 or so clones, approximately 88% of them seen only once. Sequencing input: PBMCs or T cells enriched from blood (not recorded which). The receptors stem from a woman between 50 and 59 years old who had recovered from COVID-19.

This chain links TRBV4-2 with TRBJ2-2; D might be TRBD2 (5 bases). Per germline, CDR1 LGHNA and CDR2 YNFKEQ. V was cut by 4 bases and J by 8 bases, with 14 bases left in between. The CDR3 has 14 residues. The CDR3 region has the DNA TGTGCCAGCAGCCCTAGGACTCCACCTGGGGAGCTGTTTTTT. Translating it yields CASSPRTPPGELFF.

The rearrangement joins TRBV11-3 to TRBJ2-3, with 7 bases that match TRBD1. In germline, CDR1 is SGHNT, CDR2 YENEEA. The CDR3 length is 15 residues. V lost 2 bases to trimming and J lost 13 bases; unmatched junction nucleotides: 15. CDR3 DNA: TGTGCCAGCAGCTTAACCGCTTCTACCGGGACAGTTAAGTATTTT. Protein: CASSLTASTGTVKYF.

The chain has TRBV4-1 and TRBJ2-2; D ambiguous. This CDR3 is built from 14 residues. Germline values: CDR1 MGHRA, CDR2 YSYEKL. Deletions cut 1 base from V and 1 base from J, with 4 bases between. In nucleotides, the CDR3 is TGCGCCAGCAGCCAAGGGCAGAACACCGGGGAGCTGTTTTTT. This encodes CASSQGQNTGELFF.

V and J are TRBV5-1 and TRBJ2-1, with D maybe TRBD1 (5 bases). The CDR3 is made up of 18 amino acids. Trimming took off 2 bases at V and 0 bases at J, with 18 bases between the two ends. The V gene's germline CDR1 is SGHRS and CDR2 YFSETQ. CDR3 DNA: TGCGCCAGCAGCTTCCGTAGGCAGGGCAGAAGCTCCTACAATGAGCAGTTCTTC. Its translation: CASSFRRQGRSSYNEQFF. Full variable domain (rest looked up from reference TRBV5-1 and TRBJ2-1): KAGVTQTPRYLIKTRGQQVTLSCSPISGHRSVSWYQQTPGQGLQFLFEYFSETQRNKGNFPGRFSGRQFSNSRSEMNVSTLELGDSALYLCASSFRRQGRSSYNEQFFGPGTRLTVL.

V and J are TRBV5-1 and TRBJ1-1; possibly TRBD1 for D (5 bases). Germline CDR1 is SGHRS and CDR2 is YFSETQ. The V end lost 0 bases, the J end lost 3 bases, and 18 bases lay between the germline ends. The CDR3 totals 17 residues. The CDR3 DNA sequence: TGCGCCAGCAGCTTGGGCCCCGGGAGAGGGGTCGACACTGAAGCTTTCTTT. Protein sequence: CASSLGPGRGVDTEAFF.

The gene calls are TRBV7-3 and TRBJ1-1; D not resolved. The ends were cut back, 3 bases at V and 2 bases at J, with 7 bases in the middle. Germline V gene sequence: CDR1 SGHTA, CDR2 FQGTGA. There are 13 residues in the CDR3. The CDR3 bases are TGTGCCAGCAGCTTCTACAGCAACACTGAAGCTTTCTTT. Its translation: CASSFYSNTEAFF. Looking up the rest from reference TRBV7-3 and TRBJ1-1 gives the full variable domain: GAGVSQTPSNKVTEKGKYVELRCDPISGHTALYWYRQSLGQGPEFLIYFQGTGAADDSGLPNDRFFAVRPEGSVSTLKIQRTERGDSAVYLCASSFYSNTEAFFGQGTRLTVV.

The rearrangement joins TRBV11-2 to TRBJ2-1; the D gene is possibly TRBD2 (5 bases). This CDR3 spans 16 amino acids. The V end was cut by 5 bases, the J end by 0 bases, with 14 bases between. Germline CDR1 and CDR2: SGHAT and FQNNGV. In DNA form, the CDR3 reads TGTGCCAGCAGCAGATGGACTTCGAGCTCCTACAATGAGCAGTTCTTC. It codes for CASSRWTSSSYNEQFF.

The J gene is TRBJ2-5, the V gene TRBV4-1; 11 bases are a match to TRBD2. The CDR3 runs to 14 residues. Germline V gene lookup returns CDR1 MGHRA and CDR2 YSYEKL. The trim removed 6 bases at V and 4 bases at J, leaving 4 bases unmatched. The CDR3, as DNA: TGCGCCAGCAGTTTGACTAGCGGGGCAGAGACCCAGTACTTC. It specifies CASSLTSGAETQYF.

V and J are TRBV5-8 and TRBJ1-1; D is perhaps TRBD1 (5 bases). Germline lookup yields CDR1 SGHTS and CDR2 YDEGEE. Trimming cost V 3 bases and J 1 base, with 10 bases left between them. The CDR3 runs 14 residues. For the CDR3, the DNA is TGTGCCAGCAGCTGGAAGGGGAAGAACACTGAAGCTTTCTTT. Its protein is CASSWKGKNTEAFF.

The CDR3 region is CASSQVGGTGSYEQYF. The CDR3 nucleotides read TGCGCCAGCAGCCAAGTGGGGGGTACGGGTTCCTACGAGCAGTACTTC. V and J are TRBV4-3 and TRBJ2-7; D is possibly TRBD2 (6 bases). Trimming took off 1 base at V and 1 base at J, with 14 bases between the two ends. The CDR3 runs to 16 residues. CDR1 is LGHNA, CDR2 YSLEER, per germline.

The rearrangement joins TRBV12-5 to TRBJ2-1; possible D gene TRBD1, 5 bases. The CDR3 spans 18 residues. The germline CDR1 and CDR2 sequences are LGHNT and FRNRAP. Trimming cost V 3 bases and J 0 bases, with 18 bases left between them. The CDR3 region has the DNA TGTGCTAGTGGTTTTTGGACCGGTGACAGAAACTCCTACAATGAGCAGTTCTTC. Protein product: CASGFWTGDRNSYNEQFF.

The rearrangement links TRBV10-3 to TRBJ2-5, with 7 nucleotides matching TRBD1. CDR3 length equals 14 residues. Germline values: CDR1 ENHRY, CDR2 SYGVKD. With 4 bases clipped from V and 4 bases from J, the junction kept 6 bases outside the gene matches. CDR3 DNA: TGTGCCATCAGTGGACAGGGAGTCGGAGAGACCCAGTACTTC. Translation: CAISGQGVGETQYF.

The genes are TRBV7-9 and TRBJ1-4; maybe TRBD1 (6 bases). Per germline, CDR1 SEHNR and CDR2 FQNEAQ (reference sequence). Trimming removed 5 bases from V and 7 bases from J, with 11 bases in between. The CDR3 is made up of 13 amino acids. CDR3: CASSTWTVEKLFF. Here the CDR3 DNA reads TGTGCCAGCAGCACCTGGACAGTTGAAAAACTGTTTTTT.

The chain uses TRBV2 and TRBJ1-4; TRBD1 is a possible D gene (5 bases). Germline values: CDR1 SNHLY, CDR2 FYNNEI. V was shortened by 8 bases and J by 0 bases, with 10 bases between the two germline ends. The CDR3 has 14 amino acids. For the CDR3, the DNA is TGTGCCAGCTCCAGGGATTCAACTAATGAAAAACTGTTTTTT. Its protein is CASSRDSTNEKLFF.